The entry below gives a single T cell receptor (beta chain) sequence along with its context. Its antigen remains unidentified. Every donor was a healthy Caucasian. Germline V gene lookup returns CDR1 MNHEY and CDR2 SMNVEV (reference sequence). The CDR3 is 12 amino acids. Trimming took off 3 bases at V and 9 bases at J, with 9 bases between the two ends. The data derive from a study of identical twins. Study findings and constraints: Twins shared beta out-of-frame sequences in excess, but this excess was weaker. Potential partial confounding of zero-insertion analyses by invariant MAIT and iNKT cells was noted. Twin sharing of out-of-frame TCR alpha was underestimated by models in monozygotic pairs.

Using its own MiXCR run on the 5' RACE reads, TCRdb lists one record per CDR3 protein. The sample lists around 470,000 distinct CDR3 sequences; 14% were seen once. The sample was also reused in another study, on yellow fever vaccine responses in identical twins.

The V call is TRBV27, the J call TRBJ2-1; D is unresolved. The sequenced sample was CD4+ T cells sorted from blood. This sequence was found in a woman aged 18-35 years in good health. In DNA, the CDR3 is TGTGCCAGCAGTTTCTATGGCGGTGAGCAGTTCTTC. It encodes CASSFYGGEQFF.